This entry lists 21 T cell receptor beta chains sequenced from one sample in a study of CD8 T cells in Susac syndrome. With random hexamers, about 0.45 to 1 ug RNA was reverse transcribed. TCRdb re-analysed the immunoSEQ multiplex PCR reads in MiXCR, keeping a single row per CDR3 protein. The sample lists under 150,000 distinct CDR3 sequences, 75% to 90% occurring once. Sequencing was done on a sample of CD8+ T cells from PBMCs. The receptors were sampled from a human donor with multiple sclerosis.

CDR3 in DNA: TGTGCCAGCAGCTCCGGGACTAGCGGGAGAAGACTTTACGAGCAGTACGTC. Amino acids: CASSSGTSGRRLYEQYV. The V and J genes are TRBV6-1 and TRBJ2-7, with 14 bases that match TRBD2. The CDR3 extends over 17 amino acids. Germline V gene data show CDR1 as MNHNS and CDR2 as SASEGT. After removal of 6 bases from V and 4 bases from J, the junction contained 11 bases not matched to a gene.

The chain couples TRBV27 to TRBJ1-1; 7 bases match TRBD1. The V segment lost 3 bases and the J segment 8 bases; nucleotides outside the gene matches: 9. Germline V lookup: CDR1 MNHEY, CDR2 SMNVEV (reference sequence). The CDR3 length is 14 residues. The CDR3 sequence: CASSLGGTAREAFF. The CDR3 bases are TGTGCCAGCAGTTTGGGTGGGACAGCCCGAGAAGCTTTCTTT.

This clonotype has only a few counts. This rearrangement joins TRBV6-2 or TRBV6-3 to TRBJ2-7; 8 bases fit TRBD1. The J segment lost 2 bases and the V segment lost 7 bases, leaving 10 bases of the junction unmatched. Germline V gene data show CDR1 as MNHEY and CDR2 as SVGEGT. This CDR3 contains 15 residues. The CDR3 here is CASTPRWTGTYEQYV. In DNA form, the CDR3 reads TGTGCCAGCACCCCAAGGTGGACAGGGACCTACGAGCAGTACGTC.

This rearrangement joins TRBV12-3 or TRBV12-4 to TRBJ2-1; D is uncertain. The ends were cut back, 7 bases at V and 6 bases at J, with 10 bases in the middle. This CDR3 comprises 12 residues. The CDR3 spells CASMLLVNEQFF. DNA of the CDR3: TGTGCCAGCATGCTCCTTGTCAATGAGCAGTTCTTC.

The chain combines TRBV9 with TRBJ2-7; weak D call: TRBD2 (6 bases). V lost 4 bases to trimming and J lost 5 bases, with 16 bases between them. In germline, CDR1 is SGDLS, CDR2 YYNGEE. CDR3 length: 14 amino acids. DNA of the CDR3: TGTGCCAGCAGCACCACCGGGAGCGCCCACGAGCAGTACTTC. It specifies CASSTTGSAHEQYF.

The genes are TRBV5-6 and TRBJ1-2; 7 positions match TRBD1. The V segment lost 0 bases and the J segment 4 bases; nucleotides outside the gene matches: 6. CDR3 length: 15 residues. Per germline, CDR1 SGHDT and CDR2 YYEEEE. CDR3 amino acids: CASSLGSGGIYGYTF. In DNA, the CDR3 is TGTGCCAGCAGCTTGGGTTCAGGGGGAATCTATGGCTACACCTTC.

V gene TRBV7-9 combines with J gene TRBJ2-5; TRBD2 matches 7 bases. J lost 3 bases, V lost 1 base, and 2 bases had no gene match. Germline V gives CDR1 SEHNR, CDR2 FQNEAQ (reference sequence). The CDR3 is 14 residues long. CDR3 in amino acids: CASSLVLAEETQYF. As DNA, the CDR3 is TGTGCCAGCAGCTTAGTTCTAGCGGAAGAGACCCAGTACTTC.

The chain carries TRBV23-1 and TRBJ1-1; weak D call: TRBD1 (6 bases). TRBV23-1 is annotated as an ORF whose role is uncertain. Trimming removed 4 bases from V and 1 base from J, with 16 bases in between. CDR3 length equals 16 residues. The CDR3 region has the DNA TGCGCCAGCAGTCCCTCACCGGACAGACCGAACACTGAAGCTTTCTTT. This translates into CASSPSPDRPNTEAFF.

The V call is TRBV19, the J call TRBJ1-1, with D maybe TRBD1 (5 bases). Trimming removed 7 bases from V and 1 base from J, with 13 bases in between. The CDR3 has 14 residues. The V gene's germline CDR1 is LNHDA and CDR2 SQIVND (reference sequence). CDR3 bases: TGTGCCAGTACCCAAACAGGCTCGAACACTGAAGCTTTCTTT. Amino acids: CASTQTGSNTEAFF.

This chain joins TRBV27 and TRBJ2-1; D gene unclear. CDR1 and CDR2 from the germline V gene are MNHEY and SMNVEV (reference sequence). This CDR3 has 13 residues. V lost 3 bases to trimming and J lost 5 bases, with 8 bases between them. CDR3 in DNA: TGTGCCAGCAGTTTCTGGCTGAACAATGAGCAGTTCTTC. Translated: CASSFWLNNEQFF.

This chain uses TRBV29-1 with TRBJ2-7; a possible D gene is TRBD2 (5 bases). The CDR3 loop spans 15 amino acids. Germline values: CDR1 SQVTM, CDR2 ANQGSEA. With 2 bases removed from V and 0 bases from J, the gap between germline ends came to 14 bases. CDR3 protein: CSVETGEKSSYEQYF. The CDR3 region has the DNA TGCAGCGTTGAAACCGGGGAAAAAAGCTCCTACGAGCAGTACTTC.

This clonotype turned up a few times. The chain carries TRBV6-2 or TRBV6-3 and TRBJ1-1, with D hard to call. CDR3 length: 13 residues. CDR1 is MNHEY, CDR2 SVGEGT, per germline. The V gene lost 6 bases and the J gene lost 1 base, with 9 bases spanning the gap. CDR3 sequence (DNA): TGTGCCAGCAGCAGCCCACAGAACACTGAAGCTTTCTTT. The encoded protein is CASSSPQNTEAFF.

V gene TRBV12-3 or TRBV12-4 combines with J gene TRBJ1-1; no reliable D call. The CDR3 runs 15 residues. Trimming shortened V by 5 bases and J by 1 base, and 14 bases separated the two germline ends. In DNA, the CDR3 is TGTGCCAGCAGTCCCCTCGGGGTTCAGAACACTGAAGCTTTCTTT. Translated: CASSPLGVQNTEAFF.

The chain carries TRBV19 and TRBJ1-1; 9 bases are a match to TRBD1. Germline V gene lookup returns CDR1 LNHDA and CDR2 SQIVND (reference sequence). Trimming removed 6 bases from V and 0 bases from J; junction bases left unmatched: 5. The CDR3 extends over 15 amino acids. CDR3 sequence (DNA): TGTGCCAGTAGCATCGGACAGGGGATGAACACTGAAGCTTTCTTT. Protein: CASSIGQGMNTEAFF.

The V call is TRBV6-1, the J call TRBJ2-3; a weak D match, TRBD1 (5 bases). In germline, CDR1 is MNHNS, CDR2 SASEGT. CDR3 length: 14 amino acids. Between the trimmed V and J ends, which lost 11 bases and 1 base, there was a span of 16 bases. CDR3 loop: CAGASLSGTDTQYF. The CDR3, as DNA: TGTGCCGGGGCGTCTTTGTCTGGCACAGATACGCAGTATTTT.

The chain is built from TRBV20-1 and TRBJ1-1; D call uncertain. Germline V gene sequence: CDR1 DFQATT, CDR2 SNEGSKA (reference sequence). This CDR3 is 9 amino acids long. Trimming took 5 bases from V and 3 from J, leaving 1 base between them. CDR3 in DNA: TGCAGTGCTTACACTGAAGCTTTCTTT. Protein product: CSAYTEAFF.

The genes are TRBV28 and TRBJ2-3; perhaps TRBD2 as D (6 bases). CDR3 length equals 17 residues. Looked up from germline, CDR1 is MDHEN and CDR2 is SYDVKM. Trimming left V 5 bases short and J 6 bases short, with 24 bases between. In nucleotides, the CDR3 is TGTGCCAGCAGTCCCCTTTTATGGGCGGGGATGAAGGATACGCAGTATTTT. It translates to CASSPLLWAGMKDTQYF.

This chain connects TRBV6-1 to TRBJ1-2; a weak D match, TRBD1 (5 bases). V lost 3 bases, J lost 4 bases, and 12 bases lay in between. The length of the CDR3 is 14 residues. Germline lookup yields CDR1 MNHNS and CDR2 SASEGT. The CDR3 loop is CASSDYTGGYGYTF. The DNA of the CDR3 is TGTGCCAGCAGTGACTACACCGGGGGCTATGGCTACACCTTC.

CDR3 in amino acids: CASSFGQGTSYEQYF. The DNA of the CDR3 is TGCGCCAGCAGCTTCGGACAGGGCACCTCCTACGAGCAGTACTTC. The V call is TRBV4-1, the J call TRBJ2-7, with 8 bases that match TRBD1. The CDR3 extends over 15 amino acids. V trimming: 5 bases; J trimming: 0 bases; junction bases outside the gene matches: 6. Germline V gives CDR1 MGHRA, CDR2 YSYEKL.

The V call is TRBV11-1, the J call TRBJ1-1; D is uncertain. V lost 4 bases, J lost 1 base, and 13 bases lay in between. Germline V CDR1 and CDR2: SGHAT, FQDESV (reference sequence). The CDR3 is 15 amino acids. The chain's CDR3 is CASSSFQERNTEAFF. In nucleotides, the CDR3 is TGTGCCAGCAGCTCATTCCAGGAGCGGAACACTGAAGCTTTCTTT.

The gene calls are TRBV19 and TRBJ1-2; possibly TRBD1 for D (6 bases). The CDR3 runs to 13 residues. Germline V lookup: CDR1 LNHDA, CDR2 SQIVND (reference sequence). Trimming shortened V by 8 bases and J by 4 bases, and 14 bases separated the two germline ends. CDR3 coding DNA: TGTGCCAGTGACCTCACAGGGAGCTATGGCTACACCTTC. This encodes CASDLTGSYGYTF.